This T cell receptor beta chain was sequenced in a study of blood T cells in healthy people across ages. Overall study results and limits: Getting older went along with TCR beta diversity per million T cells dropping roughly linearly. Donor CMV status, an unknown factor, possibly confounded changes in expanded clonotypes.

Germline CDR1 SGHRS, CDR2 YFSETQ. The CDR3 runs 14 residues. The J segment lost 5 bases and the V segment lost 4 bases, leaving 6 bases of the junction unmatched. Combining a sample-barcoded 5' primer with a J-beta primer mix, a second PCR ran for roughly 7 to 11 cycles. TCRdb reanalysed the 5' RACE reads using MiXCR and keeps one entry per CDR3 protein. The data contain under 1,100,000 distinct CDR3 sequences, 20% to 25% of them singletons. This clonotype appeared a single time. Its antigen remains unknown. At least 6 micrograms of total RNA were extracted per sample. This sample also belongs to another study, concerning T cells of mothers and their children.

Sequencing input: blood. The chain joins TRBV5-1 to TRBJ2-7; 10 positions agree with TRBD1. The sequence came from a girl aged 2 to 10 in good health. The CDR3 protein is CASSPGTGVNEQYF. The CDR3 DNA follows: TGCGCCAGCAGCCCAGGGACAGGGGTTAACGAGCAGTACTTC. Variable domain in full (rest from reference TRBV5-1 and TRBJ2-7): KAGVTQTPRYLIKTRGQQVTLSCSPISGHRSVSWYQQTPGQGLQFLFEYFSETQRNKGNFPGRFSGRQFSNSRSEMNVSTLELGDSALYLCASSPGTGVNEQYFGPGTRLTVT.